The 3 T cell receptor beta chains presented below share a single source sample, sequenced in a study of blood T cell repertoires in COVID-19. The repertoire was sequenced with immunoSEQ multiplex PCR; TCRdb's copy has only in-frame clones and lacks some. The sample carries about 200,000 clones, approximately 91% recorded once. Source material: peripheral blood. The receptors here all came from a man in his sixties who had recovered from COVID-19.

The V gene is TRBV7-9, the J gene TRBJ1-3; D is unresolved. The V end lost 10 bases, the J end lost 0 bases, and 16 bases lay between the germline ends. The length of the CDR3 is 15 residues. The germline V gene encodes CDR1 SEHNR and CDR2 FQNEAQ (reference sequence). The CDR3 here is CATHLLVRSGNTIYF. CDR3 DNA sequence: TGTGCCACGCACTTACTCGTTCGCTCTGGAAACACCATATATTTT.

The V call is TRBV3-1 (or the pseudogene TRBV3-2), the J call TRBJ2-1; 10 nucleotides agree with TRBD2. V trimming: 4 bases; J trimming: 7 bases; junction bases outside the gene matches: 7. The CDR3 is made up of 15 amino acids. Looked up from germline, CDR1 is LGHDT and CDR2 is YNNKEL (reference sequence). The CDR3: CASSRVAGGLNEQFF. The CDR3 DNA follows: TGTGCCAGCAGCCGGGTAGCGGGAGGTTTAAATGAGCAGTTCTTC.

V is TRBV27 and J is TRBJ2-2; 7 bases fit TRBD1. With V trimmed by 2 bases and J by 6 bases, 6 bases remained unmatched. CDR1 and CDR2 (germline): MNHEY, SMNVEV (reference sequence). There are 15 residues in the CDR3. The CDR3: CASSLHTGVPGELFF. CDR3 DNA sequence: TGTGCCAGCAGTTTACATACAGGGGTTCCCGGGGAGCTGTTTTTT.